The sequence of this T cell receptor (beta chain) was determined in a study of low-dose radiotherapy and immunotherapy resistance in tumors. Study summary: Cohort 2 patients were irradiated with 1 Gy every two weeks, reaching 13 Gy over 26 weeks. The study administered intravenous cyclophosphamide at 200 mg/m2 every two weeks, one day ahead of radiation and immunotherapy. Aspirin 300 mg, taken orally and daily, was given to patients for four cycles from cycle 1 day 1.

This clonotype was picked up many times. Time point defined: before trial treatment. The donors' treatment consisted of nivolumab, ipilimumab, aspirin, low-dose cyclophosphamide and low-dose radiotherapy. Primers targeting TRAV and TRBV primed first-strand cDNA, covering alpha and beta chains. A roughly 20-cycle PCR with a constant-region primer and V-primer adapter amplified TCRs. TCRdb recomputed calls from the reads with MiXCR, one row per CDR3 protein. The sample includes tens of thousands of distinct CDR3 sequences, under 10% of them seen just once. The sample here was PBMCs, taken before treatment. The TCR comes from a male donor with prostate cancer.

CDR3 residues: CSARGLTSNQETQYF. The CDR3 DNA reads TGCAGTGCTAGAGGCCTGACTAGTAACCAAGAGACCCAGTACTTC. The chain joins TRBV20-1 to TRBJ2-5; D perhaps matches TRBD2 (6 bases). Germline lookup yields CDR1 DFQATT and CDR2 SNEGSKA (reference sequence). The CDR3 has 15 residues. Trimming left V 1 base short and J 0 bases short, with 12 bases between.